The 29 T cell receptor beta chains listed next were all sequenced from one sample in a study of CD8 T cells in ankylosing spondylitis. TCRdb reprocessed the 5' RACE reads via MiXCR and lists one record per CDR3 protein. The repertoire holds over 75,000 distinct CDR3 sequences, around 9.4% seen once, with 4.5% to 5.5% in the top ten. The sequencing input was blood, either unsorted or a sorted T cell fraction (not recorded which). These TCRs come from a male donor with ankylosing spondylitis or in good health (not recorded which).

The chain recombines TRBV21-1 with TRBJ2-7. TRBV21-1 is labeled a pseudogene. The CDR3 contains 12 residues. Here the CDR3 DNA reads TGTGCCAGCAGCAAGGAGCCCTACGAGCAGTACTTC. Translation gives CASSKEPYEQYF.

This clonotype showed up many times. Here the CDR3 DNA reads TGTGCCAGCAGCTTGGCCGGGTCTGGGACTGAAGCTTTCTTT. It is translated as CASSLAGSGTEAFF. The rearrangement joins TRBV5-4 to TRBJ1-1; no definite D call. The CDR3 is 14 amino acids. CDR1 SGHNT and CDR2 YYREEE come from the germline V gene (reference sequence). With 0 bases removed from V and 5 bases from J, the gap between germline ends came to 11 bases.

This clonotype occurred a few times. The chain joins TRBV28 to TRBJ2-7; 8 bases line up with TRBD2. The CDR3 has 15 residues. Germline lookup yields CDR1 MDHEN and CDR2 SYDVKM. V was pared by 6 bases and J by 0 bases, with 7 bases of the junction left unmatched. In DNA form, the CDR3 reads TGTGCCAGCAGGCCGGGGGGGGTCTTCTCCTACGAGCAGTACTTC. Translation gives CASRPGGVFSYEQYF.

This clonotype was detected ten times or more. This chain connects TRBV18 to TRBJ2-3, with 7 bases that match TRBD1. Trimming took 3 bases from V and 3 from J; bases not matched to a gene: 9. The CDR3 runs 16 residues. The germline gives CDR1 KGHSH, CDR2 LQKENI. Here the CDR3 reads CASSPKEQGLTDTQYF. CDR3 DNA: TGTGCCAGCTCACCGAAGGAACAGGGGTTGACAGATACGCAGTATTTT.

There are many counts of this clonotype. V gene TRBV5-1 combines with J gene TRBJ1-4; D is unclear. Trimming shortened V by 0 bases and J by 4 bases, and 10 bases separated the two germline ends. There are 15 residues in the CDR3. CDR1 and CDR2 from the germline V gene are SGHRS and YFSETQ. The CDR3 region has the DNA TGCGCCAGCAGCTTGGTTGGTCGGATTAATGAAAAACTGTTTTTT. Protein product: CASSLVGRINEKLFF.

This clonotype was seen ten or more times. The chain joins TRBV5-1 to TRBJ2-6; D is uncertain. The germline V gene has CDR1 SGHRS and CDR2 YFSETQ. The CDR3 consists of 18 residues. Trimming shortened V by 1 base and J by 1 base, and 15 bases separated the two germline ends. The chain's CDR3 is CASSLFSGLMSGANVLTF. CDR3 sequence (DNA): TGCGCCAGCAGCTTGTTTTCGGGCCTGATGTCTGGGGCCAACGTCCTGACTTTC.

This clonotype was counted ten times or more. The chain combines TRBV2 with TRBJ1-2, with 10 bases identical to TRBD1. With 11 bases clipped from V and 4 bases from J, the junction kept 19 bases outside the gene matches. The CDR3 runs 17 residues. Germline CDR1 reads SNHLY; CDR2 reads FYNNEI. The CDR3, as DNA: TGTGCCTTGAGGGCTCGACCGGGACAGGGGTCGGGCTATGGCTACACCTTC. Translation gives CALRARPGQGSGYGYTF. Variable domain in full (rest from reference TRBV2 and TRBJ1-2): EPEVTQTPSHQVTQMGQEVILRCVPISNHLYFYWYRQILGQKVEFLVSFYNNEISEKSEIFDDQFSVERPDGSNFTLKIRSTKLEDSAMYFCALRARPGQGSGYGYTFGSGTRLTVV.

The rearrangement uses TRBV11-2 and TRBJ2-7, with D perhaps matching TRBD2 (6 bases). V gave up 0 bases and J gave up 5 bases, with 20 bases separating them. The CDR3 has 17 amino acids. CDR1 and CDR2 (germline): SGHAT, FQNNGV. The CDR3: CASSLDKFRGFPHEQYF. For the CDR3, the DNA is TGTGCCAGCAGCTTAGATAAATTCCGGGGGTTTCCCCACGAGCAGTACTTC.

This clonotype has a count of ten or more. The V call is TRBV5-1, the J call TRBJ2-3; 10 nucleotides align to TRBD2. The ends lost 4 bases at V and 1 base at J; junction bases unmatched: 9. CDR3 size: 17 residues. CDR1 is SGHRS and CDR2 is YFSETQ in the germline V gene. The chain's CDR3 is CASSPPSSGGGTDTQYF. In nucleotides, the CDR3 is TGCGCCAGCAGCCCCCCGTCTAGCGGGGGAGGCACAGATACGCAGTATTTT.

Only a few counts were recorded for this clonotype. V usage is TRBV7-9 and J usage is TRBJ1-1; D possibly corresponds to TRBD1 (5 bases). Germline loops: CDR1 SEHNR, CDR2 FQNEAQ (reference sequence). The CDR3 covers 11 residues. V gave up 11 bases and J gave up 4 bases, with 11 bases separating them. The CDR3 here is CAERGGTEAFF. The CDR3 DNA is TGTGCCGAACGCGGGGGCACTGAAGCTTTCTTT.

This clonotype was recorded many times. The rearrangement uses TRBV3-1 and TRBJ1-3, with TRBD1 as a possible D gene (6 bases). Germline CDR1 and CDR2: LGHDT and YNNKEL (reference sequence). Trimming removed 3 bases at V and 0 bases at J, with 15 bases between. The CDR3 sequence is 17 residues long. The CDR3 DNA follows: TGTGCCAGCAGCCACCGACAGGACCGTTCCTCTGGAAACACCATATATTTT. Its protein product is CASSHRQDRSSGNTIYF.

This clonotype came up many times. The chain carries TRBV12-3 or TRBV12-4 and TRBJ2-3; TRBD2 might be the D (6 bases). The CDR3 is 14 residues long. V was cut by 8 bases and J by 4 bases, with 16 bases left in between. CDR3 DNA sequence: TGTGCCAGCTCCGAGGCGGGGAGCCCAGATACGCAGTATTTT. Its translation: CASSEAGSPDTQYF.

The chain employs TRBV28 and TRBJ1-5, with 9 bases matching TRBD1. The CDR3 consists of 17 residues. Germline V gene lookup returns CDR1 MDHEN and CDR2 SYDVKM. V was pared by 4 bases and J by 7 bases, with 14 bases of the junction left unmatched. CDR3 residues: CASSWYRGRGVNQPQHF. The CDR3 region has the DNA TGTGCCAGCAGTTGGTACAGGGGGCGCGGGGTCAACCAGCCCCAGCATTTT.

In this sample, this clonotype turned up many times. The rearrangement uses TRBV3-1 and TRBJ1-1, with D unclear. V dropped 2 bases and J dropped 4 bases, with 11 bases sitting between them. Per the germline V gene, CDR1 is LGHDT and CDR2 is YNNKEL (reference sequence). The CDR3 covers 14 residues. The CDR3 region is CASSQMIASTEAFF. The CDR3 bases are TGTGCCAGCAGCCAAATGATTGCTTCCACTGAAGCTTTCTTT.

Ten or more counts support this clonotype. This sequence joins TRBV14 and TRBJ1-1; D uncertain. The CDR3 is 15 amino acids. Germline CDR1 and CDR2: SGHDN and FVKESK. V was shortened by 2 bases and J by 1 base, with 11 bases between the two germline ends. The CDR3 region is CASSQLGAGNTEAFF. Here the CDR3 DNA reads TGTGCCAGCAGCCAACTGGGCGCCGGGAACACTGAAGCTTTCTTT.

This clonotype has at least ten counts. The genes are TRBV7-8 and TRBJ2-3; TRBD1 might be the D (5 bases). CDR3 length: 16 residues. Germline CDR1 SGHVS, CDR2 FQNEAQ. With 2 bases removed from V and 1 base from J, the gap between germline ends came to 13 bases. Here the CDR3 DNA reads TGTGCCAGCAGCTTAATTGCAGGGATGGGCACAGATACGCAGTATTTT. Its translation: CASSLIAGMGTDTQYF. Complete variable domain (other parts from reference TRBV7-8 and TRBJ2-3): GAGVSQSPRYKVAKRGQDVALRCDPISGHVSLFWYQQALGQGPEFLTYFQNEAQLDKSGLPSDRFFAERPEGSVSTLKIQRTQQEDSAVYLCASSLIAGMGTDTQYFGPGTRLTVL.

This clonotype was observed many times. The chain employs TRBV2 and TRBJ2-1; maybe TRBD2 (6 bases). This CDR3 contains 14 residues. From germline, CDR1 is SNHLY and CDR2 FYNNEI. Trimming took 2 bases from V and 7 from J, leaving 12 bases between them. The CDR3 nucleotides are TGTGCCAGCAGTGAAAGCGGGCCGGGGAATGAGCAGTTCTTC. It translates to CASSESGPGNEQFF.

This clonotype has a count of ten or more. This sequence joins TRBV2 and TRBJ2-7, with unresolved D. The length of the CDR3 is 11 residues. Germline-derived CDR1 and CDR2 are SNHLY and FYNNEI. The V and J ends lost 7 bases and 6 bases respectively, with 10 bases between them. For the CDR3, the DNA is TGTGCCAGCACGTCTACTGGCGAGCAGTACTTC. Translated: CASTSTGEQYF.

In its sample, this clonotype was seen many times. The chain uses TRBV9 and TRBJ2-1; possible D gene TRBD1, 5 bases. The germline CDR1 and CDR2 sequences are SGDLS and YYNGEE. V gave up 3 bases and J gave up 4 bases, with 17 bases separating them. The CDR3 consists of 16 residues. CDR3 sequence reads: CASSGTQGWSYNEQFF. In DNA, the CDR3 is TGTGCCAGCAGCGGGACCCAGGGATGGTCATACAATGAGCAGTTCTTC.

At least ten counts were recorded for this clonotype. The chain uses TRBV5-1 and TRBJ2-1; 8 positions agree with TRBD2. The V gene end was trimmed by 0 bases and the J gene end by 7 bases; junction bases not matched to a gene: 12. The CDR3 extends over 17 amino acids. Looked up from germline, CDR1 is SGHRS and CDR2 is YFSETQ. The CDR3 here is CASSLGLRGARRNEQFF. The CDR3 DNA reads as TGCGCCAGCAGCTTGGGGCTGCGGGGGGCAAGGAGGAATGAGCAGTTCTTC.

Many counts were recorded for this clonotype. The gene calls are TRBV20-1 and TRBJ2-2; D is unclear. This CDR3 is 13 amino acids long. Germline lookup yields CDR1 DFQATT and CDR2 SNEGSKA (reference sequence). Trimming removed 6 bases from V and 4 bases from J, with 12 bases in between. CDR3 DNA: TGCAGTGCGCAACAGTGGGGCACCGGGGAGCTGTTTTTT. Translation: CSAQQWGTGELFF.

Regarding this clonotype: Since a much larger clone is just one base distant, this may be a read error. The chain's CDR3 is CVSSFTGYSNQPQHF. The DNA for the CDR3 is TGTGTCAGCAGTTTCACAGGGTATAGCAATCAGCCCCAGCATTTT. The chain has TRBV27 and TRBJ1-5, with a tentative D call TRBD1 (6 bases). CDR1 and CDR2 (germline): MNHEY, SMNVEV (reference sequence). This CDR3 contains 15 residues.

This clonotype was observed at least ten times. CDR3 amino acids: CASSKGVGRLGCYEQYF. The CDR3 DNA follows: TGTGCCAGCAGCAAAGGGGTAGGACGGCTAGGATGCTACGAGCAGTACTTC. The rearrangement links TRBV21-1 to TRBJ2-7; the tabulated D call, TRBD2, remains unverified against the DNA. TRBV21-1 is a documented pseudogene. This CDR3 contains 17 residues.

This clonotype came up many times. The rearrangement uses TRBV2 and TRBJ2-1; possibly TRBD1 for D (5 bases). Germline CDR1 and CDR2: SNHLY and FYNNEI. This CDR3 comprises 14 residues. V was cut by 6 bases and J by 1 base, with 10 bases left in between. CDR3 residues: CASRGRLSYNEQFF. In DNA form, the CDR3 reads TGTGCCAGCAGGGGGCGGCTATCCTACAATGAGCAGTTCTTC.

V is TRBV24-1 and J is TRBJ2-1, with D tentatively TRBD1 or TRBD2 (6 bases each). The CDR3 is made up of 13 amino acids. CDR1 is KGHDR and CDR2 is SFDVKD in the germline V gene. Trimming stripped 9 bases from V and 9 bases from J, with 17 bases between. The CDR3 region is CATAGGPLFEQFF. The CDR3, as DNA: TGTGCCACCGCCGGGGGCCCGCTGTTTGAGCAGTTCTTC.

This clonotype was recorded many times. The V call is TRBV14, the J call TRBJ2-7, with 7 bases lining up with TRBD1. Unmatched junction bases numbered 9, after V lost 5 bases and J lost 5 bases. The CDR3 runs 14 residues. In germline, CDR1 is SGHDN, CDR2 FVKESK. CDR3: CASSDGQAHNEQYF. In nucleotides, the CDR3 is TGTGCCAGCAGCGACGGACAGGCTCACAACGAGCAGTACTTC. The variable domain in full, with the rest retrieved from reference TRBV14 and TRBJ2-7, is EAGVTQFPSHSVIEKGQTVTLRCDPISGHDNLYWYRRVMGKEIKFLLHFVKESKQDESGMPNNRFLAERTGGTYSTLKVQPAELEDSGVYFCASSDGQAHNEQYFGPGTRLTVT.

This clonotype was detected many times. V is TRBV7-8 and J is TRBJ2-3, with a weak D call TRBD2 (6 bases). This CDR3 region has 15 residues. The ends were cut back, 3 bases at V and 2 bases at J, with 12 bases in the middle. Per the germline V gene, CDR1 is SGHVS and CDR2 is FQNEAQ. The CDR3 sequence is CASSFSGETTDTQYF. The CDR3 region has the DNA TGTGCCAGCAGCTTTTCGGGGGAGACCACAGATACGCAGTATTTT. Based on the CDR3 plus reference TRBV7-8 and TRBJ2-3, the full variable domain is GAGVSQSPRYKVAKRGQDVALRCDPISGHVSLFWYQQALGQGPEFLTYFQNEAQLDKSGLPSDRFFAERPEGSVSTLKIQRTQQEDSAVYLCASSFSGETTDTQYFGPGTRLTVL.

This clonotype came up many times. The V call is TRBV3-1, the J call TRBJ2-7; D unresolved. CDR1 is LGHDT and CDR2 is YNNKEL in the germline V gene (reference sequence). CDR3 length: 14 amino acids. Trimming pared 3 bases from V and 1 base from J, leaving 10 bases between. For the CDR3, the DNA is TGTGCCAGCAGCCAGGGCGACTGGTCCTACGAGCAGTACTTC. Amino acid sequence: CASSQGDWSYEQYF.

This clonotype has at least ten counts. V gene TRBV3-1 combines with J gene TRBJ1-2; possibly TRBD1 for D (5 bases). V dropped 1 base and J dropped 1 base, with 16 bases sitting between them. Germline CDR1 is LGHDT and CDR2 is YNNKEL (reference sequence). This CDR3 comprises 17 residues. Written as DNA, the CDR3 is TGTGCCAGCAGCCAAGCTGGTTCCGGGACCTTTAACTATGGCTACACCTTC. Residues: CASSQAGSGTFNYGYTF. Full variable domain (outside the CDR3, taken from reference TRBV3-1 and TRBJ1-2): DTAVSQTPKYLVTQMGNDKSIKCEQNLGHDTMYWYKQDSKKFLKIMFSYNNKELIINETVPNRFSPKSPDKAHLNLHINSLELGDSAVYFCASSQAGSGTFNYGYTFGSGTRLTVV.